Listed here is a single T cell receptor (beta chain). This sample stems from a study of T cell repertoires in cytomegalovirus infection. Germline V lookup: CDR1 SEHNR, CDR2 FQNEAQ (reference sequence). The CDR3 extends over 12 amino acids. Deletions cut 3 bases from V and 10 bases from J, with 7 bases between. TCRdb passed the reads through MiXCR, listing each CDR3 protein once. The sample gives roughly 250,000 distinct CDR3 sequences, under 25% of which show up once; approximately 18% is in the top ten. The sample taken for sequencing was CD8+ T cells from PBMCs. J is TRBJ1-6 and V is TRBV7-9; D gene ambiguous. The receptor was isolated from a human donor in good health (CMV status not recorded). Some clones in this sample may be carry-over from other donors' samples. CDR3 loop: CASSFTRSPLHF. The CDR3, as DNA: TGTGCCAGCAGCTTTACAAGGTCACCCCTCCACTTT.